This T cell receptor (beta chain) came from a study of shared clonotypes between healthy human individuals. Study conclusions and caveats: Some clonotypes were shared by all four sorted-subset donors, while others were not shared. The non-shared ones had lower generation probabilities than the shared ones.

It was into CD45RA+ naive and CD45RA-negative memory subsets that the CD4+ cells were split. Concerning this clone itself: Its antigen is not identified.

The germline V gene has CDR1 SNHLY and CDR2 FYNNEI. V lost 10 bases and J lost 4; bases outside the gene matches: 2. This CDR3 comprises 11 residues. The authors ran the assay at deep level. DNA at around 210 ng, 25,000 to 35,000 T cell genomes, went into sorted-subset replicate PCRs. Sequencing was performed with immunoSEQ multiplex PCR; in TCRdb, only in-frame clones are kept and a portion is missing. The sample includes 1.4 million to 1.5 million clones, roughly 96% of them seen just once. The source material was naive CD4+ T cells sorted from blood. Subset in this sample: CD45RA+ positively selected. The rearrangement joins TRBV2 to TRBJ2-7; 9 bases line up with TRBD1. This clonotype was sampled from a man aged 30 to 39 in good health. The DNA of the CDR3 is TGTGCCACCGGACAGGGGTACGAGCAGTACTTC. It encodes CATGQGYEQYF.